This T cell receptor beta chain emerged from a study of blood T cell repertoires in COVID-19. Trimming left V 4 bases short and J 8 bases short, with 24 bases between. The germline V gene has CDR1 SGHRS and CDR2 YFSETQ. CDR3 length: 17 amino acids. Assay used: immunoSEQ multiplex PCR; TCRdb lists only in-frame clones, some missing. In the table there are about 230,000 clones, roughly 85% of which are singletons. This clonotype was sampled from a middle-aged man with COVID-19, enrolled during active disease. The chain is built from TRBV5-1 and TRBJ2-2, with D perhaps matching TRBD2 (6 bases). Source material: peripheral blood. This CDR3 reads CASSPGTRYLSGGELFF. CDR3 in DNA: TGCGCCAGCAGCCCCGGGACTCGATACCTGTCGGGGGGGGAGCTGTTTTTT. The full variable domain, completed using reference TRBV5-1 and TRBJ2-2, is KAGVTQTPRYLIKTRGQQVTLSCSPISGHRSVSWYQQTPGQGLQFLFEYFSETQRNKGNFPGRFSGRQFSNSRSEMNVSTLELGDSALYLCASSPGTRYLSGGELFFGEGSRLTVL.